Below, 24 T cell receptor beta chains from the same sample are listed, as sequenced in a study of vaccination and CD4 T cells after COVID-19. Once obtained from cultured CD4+ T cells, the DNA was sequenced using the Oncomine TCR Beta short-read assay. TCRdb reprocessed the PCR reads via MiXCR and lists one record per CDR3 protein. The table lists around 12,000 distinct CDR3 sequences, approximately 76% of them singletons. Documented treatment: approximately nine-day PBMC culture with coronavirus spike peptide pools or control peptides (ViraFEST assay). These receptors' targets are unknown. The specimen sequenced was CD4+ T cells from blood, cultured in vitro. Receptor source: a human donor who had recovered from COVID-19.

This clonotype appeared once. The rearrangement joins TRBV5-1 to TRBJ1-5; 8 bases agree with TRBD1. The CDR3 has 15 amino acids. With V trimmed by 3 bases and J by 3 bases, 5 bases remained unmatched. Germline V CDR1 and CDR2: SGHRS, YFSETQ. The CDR3 DNA follows: TGCGCCAGCAGCTCCTCAGGGGGCCCCAATCAGCCCCAGCATTTT. Residues: CASSSSGGPNQPQHF.

J is TRBJ2-5 and V is TRBV20-1; 7 nucleotides align to TRBD2. Per the germline V gene, CDR1 is DFQATT and CDR2 is SNEGSKA (reference sequence). This CDR3 spans 12 amino acids. Trimming cost V 6 bases and J 5 bases; bases outside gene matches: 6. For the CDR3, the DNA is TGCAGTGCCAGGACTAGTTGGGAGACCCAGTACTTC. Translation gives CSARTSWETQYF.

The chain employs TRBV19 and TRBJ1-5; D uncertain. Trimming removed 3 bases at V and 0 bases at J, with 9 bases between. Germline lookup yields CDR1 LNHDA and CDR2 SQIVND (reference sequence). There are 15 residues in the CDR3. CDR3 coding DNA: TGTGCCAGTAGTATCTGGACGCATAGCAATCAGCCCCAGCATTTT. Translated, it gives CASSIWTHSNQPQHF.

The chain uses TRBV7-8 and TRBJ2-1, with 10 positions matching TRBD2. The germline V gene encodes CDR1 SGHVS and CDR2 FQNEAQ. The CDR3 runs 18 residues. V lost 2 bases to trimming and J lost 0 bases; unmatched junction nucleotides: 7. CDR3 in amino acids: CASSLQGLASSSYNEQFF. The DNA for the CDR3 is TGTGCCAGCAGCTTACAGGGACTAGCGTCTAGCTCCTACAATGAGCAGTTCTTC.

The chain has TRBV20-1 and TRBJ1-1, with a possible D match to TRBD1 (5 bases). Germline V gene sequence: CDR1 DFQATT, CDR2 SNEGSKA (reference sequence). Trimming pared 2 bases from V and 9 bases from J, leaving 16 bases between. This CDR3 has 13 residues. The CDR3 protein is CSARRFGGVQAFF. Here the CDR3 DNA reads TGCAGTGCTAGAAGGTTTGGGGGGGTTCAAGCTTTCTTT.

V usage is TRBV20-1 and J usage is TRBJ2-7; tentative D call: TRBD1 (5 bases). Germline assignment: CDR1 DFQATT and CDR2 SNEGSKA (reference sequence). The CDR3 is made up of 13 amino acids. The V end lost 0 bases, the J end lost 5 bases, and 11 bases lay between the germline ends. CDR3 protein: CSARDLQGHEQYF. The DNA of the CDR3 is TGCAGTGCTAGAGATCTCCAGGGCCACGAGCAGTACTTC.

The chain couples TRBV6-4 to TRBJ2-3; no clear D. The V gene's germline CDR1 is MRHNA and CDR2 SNTAGT. The V end was cut by 0 bases, the J end by 8 bases, with 12 bases between. The CDR3 has 14 amino acids. The CDR3 loop is CASSDSGGDFTQYF. The CDR3 coding sequence is TGTGCCAGCAGTGACTCGGGCGGCGATTTTACGCAGTATTTT.

V gene TRBV19 combines with J gene TRBJ1-5, with D perhaps TRBD1 (5 bases). The length of the CDR3 is 14 residues. V lost 9 bases and J lost 11, with 23 bases in between. From germline, CDR1 is LNHDA and CDR2 SQIVND (reference sequence). CDR3 nucleotides: TGTGCCAGCCGGGAAATTCGGGGGGATCGGACCCAGCATTTT. Its protein product is CASREIRGDRTQHF.

This chain uses TRBV6-1 with TRBJ1-2; D might be TRBD1 (5 bases). CDR1 MNHNS and CDR2 SASEGT come from the germline V gene. V lost 11 bases, J lost 10 bases, and 17 bases lay in between. The CDR3 runs to 11 residues. The CDR3 bases are TGTGCCGCAGCTCGGGGGGGGGTCTACACCTTC. This codes for CAAARGGVYTF.

This chain joins TRBV19 and TRBJ1-5, with D perhaps matching TRBD1 (6 bases). Germline CDR1 LNHDA, CDR2 SQIVND (reference sequence). The CDR3 is 14 residues long. The ends were cut back, 6 bases at V and 5 bases at J, with 14 bases in the middle. Here the CDR3 reads CASSRSGEDQPQHF. CDR3 sequence (DNA): TGTGCCAGTAGCCGATCAGGGGAAGATCAGCCCCAGCATTTT.

V usage is TRBV6-4 and J usage is TRBJ2-2; D gene uncertain. Germline V gene sequence: CDR1 MRHNA, CDR2 SNTAGT. Trimming removed 0 bases from V and 5 bases from J, with 7 bases in between. CDR3 length equals 14 residues. The CDR3 reads CASSDSAKTGELFF. CDR3 DNA: TGTGCCAGCAGTGACTCGGCCAAAACCGGGGAGCTGTTTTTT.

CDR3 amino acids: CSARDQNRVFRNQPQHF. The CDR3 DNA is TGCAGTGCTAGAGATCAAAACAGGGTCTTTCGCAATCAGCCCCAGCATTTT. The chain employs TRBV20-1 and TRBJ1-5; weak D call: TRBD1 (6 bases). V was pared by 0 bases and J by 2 bases, with 17 bases between. The CDR3 extends over 17 amino acids. CDR1 is DFQATT and CDR2 is SNEGSKA in the germline V gene (reference sequence).

This chain joins TRBV2 and TRBJ1-5, with 8 nucleotides matching TRBD1. The CDR3 is 15 residues long. Per germline, CDR1 SNHLY and CDR2 FYNNEI. Trimming cost V 11 bases and J 2 bases; bases outside gene matches: 11. The CDR3: CASNRGAMGNQPQHF. The CDR3 DNA is TGTGCCTCCAACAGGGGGGCGATGGGCAATCAGCCCCAGCATTTT. The variable domain in full, completed from reference TRBV2 and TRBJ1-5, reads EPEVTQTPSHQVTQMGQEVILRCVPISNHLYFYWYRQILGQKVEFLVSFYNNEISEKSEIFDDQFSVERPDGSNFTLKIRSTKLEDSAMYFCASNRGAMGNQPQHFGDGTRLSIL.

V usage is TRBV7-2 and J usage is TRBJ1-2; D unclear. Trimming removed 1 base from V and 2 bases from J, with 11 bases in between. Germline CDR1 reads SGHTA; CDR2 reads FQGNSA. CDR3 size: 15 residues. The CDR3 nucleotides are TGTGCCAGCAGCTTAGGGCCCCAGAAGAACTATGGCTACACCTTC. Translated, it gives CASSLGPQKNYGYTF.

This chain connects TRBV6-5 to TRBJ2-3, with D perhaps assigned TRBD1 or TRBD2 (5 bases each). Trimming removed 4 bases at V and 2 bases at J, with 10 bases between. CDR1 is MNHEY and CDR2 is SVGAGI in the germline V gene. The CDR3 runs 14 residues. Here the CDR3 DNA reads TGTGCCAGCAGTTGGGGGAGTGCCACAGATACGCAGTATTTT. It encodes CASSWGSATDTQYF.

This clonotype occurred once. The chain couples TRBV7-8 to TRBJ1-2; perhaps TRBD1 as D (6 bases). The germline CDR1 and CDR2 sequences are SGHVS and FQNEAQ. The CDR3 has 16 amino acids. V was clipped by 2 bases and J by 0 bases, with 13 bases between them. DNA for the CDR3: TGTGCCAGCAGCTTATTTCTTGACAGGACTAACTATGGCTACACCTTC. Translating gives CASSLFLDRTNYGYTF.

The rearrangement joins TRBV18 to TRBJ2-7, with 14 bases matching TRBD2. Looked up from germline, CDR1 is KGHSH and CDR2 is LQKENI. The CDR3 sequence is 15 residues long. The V gene end was trimmed by 0 bases and the J gene end by 7 bases; junction bases not matched to a gene: 2. Here the CDR3 DNA reads TGTGCCAGCTCACCACCGGGACTAGCGGGAGTGGAGCAGTACTTC. Amino acids: CASSPPGLAGVEQYF.

This clonotype occurred once. The chain couples TRBV20-1 to TRBJ2-5, with D uncertain. Germline CDR1 DFQATT, CDR2 SNEGSKA (reference sequence). The CDR3 is 11 residues long. V shed 0 bases and J shed 5 bases, with 4 bases lying between them. The CDR3 bases are TGCAGTGCTAGAGATGAGGAGACCCAGTACTTC. Its protein is CSARDEETQYF.

The chain combines TRBV6-2 or TRBV6-3 with TRBJ2-7, with 9 bases identical to TRBD1. Germline V gives CDR1 MNHEY, CDR2 SVGEGT. V trimming: 7 bases; J trimming: 6 bases; junction bases outside the gene matches: 13. The CDR3 extends over 15 amino acids. CDR3 sequence: CASTPRTAGQGEQYF. As DNA, the CDR3 is TGTGCCAGCACCCCCCGCACGGCGGGACAGGGCGAGCAGTACTTC.

This clonotype was detected only a few times. The chain links TRBV7-2 to TRBJ1-5; D not resolved. Germline V lookup: CDR1 SGHTA, CDR2 FQGNSA. This CDR3 region has 13 residues. Trimming pared 7 bases from V and 4 bases from J, leaving 11 bases between. The CDR3 DNA follows: TGTGCCAGCAATTTACTATCGAATCAGCCCCAGCATTTT. This gives the protein CASNLLSNQPQHF.

The V call is TRBV7-8, the J call TRBJ2-7, with TRBD2 as a possible D gene (7 bases). In germline, CDR1 is SGHVS, CDR2 FQNEAQ. V was trimmed by 5 bases and J by 4 bases, leaving 24 bases between them. The length of the CDR3 is 17 residues. The CDR3 DNA sequence: TGTGCCAGCAGCCCGAGGGGGGGTAGTAAGTCGATTTACGAGCAGTACTTC. It codes for CASSPRGGSKSIYEQYF.

The chain employs TRBV19 and TRBJ1-1; D remains ambiguous. The germline CDR1 and CDR2 sequences are LNHDA and SQIVND (reference sequence). CDR3 length: 14 amino acids. Trimming stripped 4 bases from V and 0 bases from J, with 9 bases between. CDR3 loop: CASSRGGMNTEAFF. CDR3 in DNA: TGTGCCAGTAGTAGGGGAGGGATGAACACTGAAGCTTTCTTT.

The rearrangement uses TRBV4-3 and TRBJ1-2, with D maybe TRBD1 (6 bases). The CDR3 contains 15 residues. V was trimmed by 3 bases and J by 4 bases, leaving 15 bases between them. Germline CDR1 reads LGHNA; CDR2 reads YSLEER. The CDR3 nucleotides are TGCGCCAGCAGCCAGCGGTTGGGGGGGCCCTATGGCTACACCTTC. This gives the protein CASSQRLGGPYGYTF.

CDR3 sequence (DNA): TGCAGTGCTAGCCCCGGGGGGGACTATGGCTACACCTTC. This gives the protein CSASPGGDYGYTF. This chain connects TRBV20-1 to TRBJ1-2; the D gene is possibly TRBD1 (5 bases). CDR1 DFQATT and CDR2 SNEGSKA come from the germline V gene (reference sequence). The CDR3 is 13 amino acids. Trimming cost V 3 bases and J 3 bases, with 11 bases left between them.